Given below is one T cell receptor (beta chain) in context. As yet, its antigen is unknown. This may come from a read error, since a much larger clone is one base off. TCRdb reprocessed the reads via MiXCR and lists one record per CDR3 protein. The sample shows around 900,000 distinct CDR3 sequences, 30% to 40% of them seen only once. This record comes from a study of T cell repertoires in cytomegalovirus infection. As for the study in general: In public TCR beta signatures, there were indications of both CMV infection and matching HLA type.

Study results and caveats: HLA-C-restricted TCR beta clonotypes specific for CMV led the ex vivo response. Cumulative public TCR beta family frequency identified carriers of CMV plus the relevant HLA.

The receptor's source is a human donor in good health (CMV status not recorded). Some clones in this sample may be carry-over from other donors' samples. Here the sequenced sample was cultured CD8+ T cells from PBMCs, taken from culture after CMV antigen stimulation.

In nucleotides, the CDR3 is TGTGCCAACAGCCAATACAGGGGGCTCACAGATACGCAGTATTTT. It specifies CANSQYRGLTDTQYF. The rearrangement joins TRBV7-2 to TRBJ2-3, with 9 bases fitting TRBD1. CDR3 length: 15 amino acids. The germline gives CDR1 SGHTA, CDR2 FQGNSA.